This T cell receptor (beta chain) comes out of a study of shared clonotypes between healthy human individuals. Turning to the study itself: Per-donor plates numbered three CD4 naive, three CD4 memory, two CD8 naive and one CD8 memory.

The CDR3 extends over 15 amino acids. V lost 0 bases, J lost 2 bases, and 9 bases lay in between. The germline gives CDR1 SGHRS, CDR2 YFSETQ. It was 200 to 250 ng DNA, approximately 28,000 T cell genomes, that sorted-subset replicate PCRs used. This table comes from immunoSEQ multiplex PCR, and its TCRdb copy is limited to in-frame clones, with some not included. The repertoire holds some 240,000 clones, with about 69% as singletons. Worth noting for this clone: Its antigen is as yet unknown.

Study-wide points: Sequencing depth was expected to influence donor clonotype sharing. Across a handful of donors, naive CD4 shared 5% to 6%, naive CD8 more than 3%, memory CD4 2% to 2.5%, memory CD8 about 0.4%.

The chain is built from TRBV5-1 and TRBJ2-1, with D possibly TRBD2 on 6 matching bases. Source material: memory CD4+ T cells sorted from blood. Subset in this sample: CD45RA-negative fraction. The clonotype was recovered from a man aged 25 to 45 in good health. DNA for the CDR3: TGCGCCAGCAGCTTGGCGGCGGGGCCCTACAATGAGCAGTTCTTC. Translating it yields CASSLAAGPYNEQFF.